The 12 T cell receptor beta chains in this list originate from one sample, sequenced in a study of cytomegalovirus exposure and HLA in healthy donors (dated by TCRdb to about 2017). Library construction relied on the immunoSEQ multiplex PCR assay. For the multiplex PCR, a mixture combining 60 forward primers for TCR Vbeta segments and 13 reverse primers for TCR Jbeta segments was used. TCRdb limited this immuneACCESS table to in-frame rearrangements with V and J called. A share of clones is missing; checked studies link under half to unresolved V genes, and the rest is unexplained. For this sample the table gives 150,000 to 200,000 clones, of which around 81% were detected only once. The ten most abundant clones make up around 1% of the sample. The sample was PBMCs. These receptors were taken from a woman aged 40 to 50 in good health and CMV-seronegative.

CDR3: CASSATGQGYTGELFF. CDR3 DNA: TGTGCCAGCAGCGCGACCGGACAGGGCTACACCGGGGAGCTGTTTTTT. The genes are TRBV9 and TRBJ2-2, with TRBD1 matching over 8 bases. CDR3 length equals 16 residues. Germline V gene data show CDR1 as SGDLS and CDR2 as YYNGEE. The trim removed 3 bases at V and 3 bases at J, leaving 7 bases unmatched.

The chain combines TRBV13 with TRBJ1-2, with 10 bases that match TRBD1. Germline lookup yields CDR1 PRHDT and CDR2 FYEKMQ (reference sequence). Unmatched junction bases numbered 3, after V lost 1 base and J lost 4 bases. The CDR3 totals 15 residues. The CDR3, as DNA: TGTGCCAGCAGCTTAGCCCGGGACAGGGGCTATGGCTACACCTTC. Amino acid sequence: CASSLARDRGYGYTF.

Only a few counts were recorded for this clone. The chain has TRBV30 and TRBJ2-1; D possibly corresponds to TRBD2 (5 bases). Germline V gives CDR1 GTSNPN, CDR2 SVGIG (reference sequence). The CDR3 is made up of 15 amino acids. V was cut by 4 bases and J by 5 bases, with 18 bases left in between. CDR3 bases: TGTGCCTGGATAAAGGACGGGATGGTCAACAATGAGCAGTTCTTC. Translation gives CAWIKDGMVNNEQFF.

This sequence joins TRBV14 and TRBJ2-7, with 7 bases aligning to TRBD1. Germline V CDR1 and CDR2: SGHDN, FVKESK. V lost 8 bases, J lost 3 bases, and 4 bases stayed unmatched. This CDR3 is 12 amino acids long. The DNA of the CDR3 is TGTGCCAGCGAGGGACAGAGCTACGAGCAGTACTTC. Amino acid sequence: CASEGQSYEQYF. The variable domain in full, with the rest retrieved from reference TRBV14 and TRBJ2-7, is EAGVTQFPSHSVIEKGQTVTLRCDPISGHDNLYWYRRVMGKEIKFLLHFVKESKQDESGMPNNRFLAERTGGTYSTLKVQPAELEDSGVYFCASEGQSYEQYFGPGTRLTVT.

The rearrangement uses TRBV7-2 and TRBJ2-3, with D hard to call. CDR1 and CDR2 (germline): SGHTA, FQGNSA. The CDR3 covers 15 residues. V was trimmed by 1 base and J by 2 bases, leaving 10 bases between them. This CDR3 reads CASSLGASTTDTQYF. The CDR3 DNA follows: TGTGCCAGCAGCTTAGGGGCCAGCACCACAGATACGCAGTATTTT.

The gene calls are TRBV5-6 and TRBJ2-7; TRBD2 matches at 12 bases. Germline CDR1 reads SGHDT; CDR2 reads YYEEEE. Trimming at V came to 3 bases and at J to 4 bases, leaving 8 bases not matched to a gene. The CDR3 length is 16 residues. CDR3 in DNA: TGTGCCAGCAGCTCACCCTGGACTAGCGGGACTTACGAGCAGTACTTC. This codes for CASSSPWTSGTYEQYF.

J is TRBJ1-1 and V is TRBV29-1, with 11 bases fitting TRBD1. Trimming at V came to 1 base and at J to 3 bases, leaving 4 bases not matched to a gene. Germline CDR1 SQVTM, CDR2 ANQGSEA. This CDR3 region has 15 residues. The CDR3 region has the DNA TGCAGCGTTGAAGGGACAGGGGGCACTTACACTGAAGCTTTCTTT. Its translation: CSVEGTGGTYTEAFF.

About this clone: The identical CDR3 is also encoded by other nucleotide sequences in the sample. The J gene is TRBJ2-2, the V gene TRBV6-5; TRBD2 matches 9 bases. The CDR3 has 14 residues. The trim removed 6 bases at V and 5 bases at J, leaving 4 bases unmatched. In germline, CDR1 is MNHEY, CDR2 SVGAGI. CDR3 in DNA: TGTGCCAGCAGAAAGGCGGGAGGGACCGGGGAGCTGTTTTTT. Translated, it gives CASRKAGGTGELFF.

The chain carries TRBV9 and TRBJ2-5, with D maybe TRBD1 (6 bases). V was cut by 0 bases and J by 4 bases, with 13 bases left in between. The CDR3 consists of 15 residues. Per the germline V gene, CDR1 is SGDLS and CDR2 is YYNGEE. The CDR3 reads CASSVEQGMGETQYF. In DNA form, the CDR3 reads TGTGCCAGCAGCGTAGAGCAGGGGATGGGAGAGACCCAGTACTTC.

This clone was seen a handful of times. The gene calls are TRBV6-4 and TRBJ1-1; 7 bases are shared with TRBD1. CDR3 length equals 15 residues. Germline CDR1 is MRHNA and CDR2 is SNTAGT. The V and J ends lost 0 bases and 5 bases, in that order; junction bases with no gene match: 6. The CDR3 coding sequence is TGTGCCAGCAGTGACTCGAGTAGGGGACAGACTGAAGCTTTCTTT. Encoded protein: CASSDSSRGQTEAFF.

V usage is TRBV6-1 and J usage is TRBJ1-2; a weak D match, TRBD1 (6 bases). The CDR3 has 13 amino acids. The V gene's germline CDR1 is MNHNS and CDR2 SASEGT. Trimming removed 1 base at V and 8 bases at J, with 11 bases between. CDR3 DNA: TGTGCCAGCAGTGAAGAGATCAGGGGAGGCTACACCTTC. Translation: CASSEEIRGGYTF.

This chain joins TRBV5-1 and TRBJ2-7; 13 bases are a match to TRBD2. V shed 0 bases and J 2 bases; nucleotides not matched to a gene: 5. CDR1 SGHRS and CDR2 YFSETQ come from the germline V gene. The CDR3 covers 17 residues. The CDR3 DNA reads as TGCGCCAGCAGCTTGGAGCTTGGACTAGCGGGGGCCTACGAGCAGTACTTC. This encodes CASSLELGLAGAYEQYF.